Listed here are 10 T cell receptor beta chains from one sample, sequenced in a study of T cells after yellow fever vaccination. MiXCR, run by TCRdb on the 5' RACE reads, gives a single entry per CDR3 protein. There are just under 600,000 distinct CDR3 sequences in the sample; approximately 12% occur only once, and over 12% lies in the top ten. The sequencing here drew on PBMCs, taken on the day of the yellow fever booster vaccination. These receptors were collected from a man aged 25 to 45 who received the YFV17D yellow fever vaccine.

The chain carries TRBV27 and TRBJ2-1; 12 bases line up with TRBD2. The V and J ends lost 5 bases and 1 base, in that order; junction bases with no gene match: 3. This CDR3 region has 16 residues. CDR1 is MNHEY and CDR2 is SMNVEV in the germline V gene (reference sequence). The DNA for the CDR3 is TGTGCCAGCAGTAGACTAGCGGGAGAATCCTACAATGAGCAGTTCTTC. Its translation is CASSRLAGESYNEQFF.

Remarks on this clonotype: A much larger clone differs by one base, so this may be a read error. The chain joins TRBV7-2 to TRBJ2-3; D might be TRBD1 (6 bases). The DNA end lines up better with TRBJ1-5; the J call may be wrong. Germline CDR1 and CDR2: SGHTA and FQGNSA. This CDR3 is 12 amino acids long. CDR3 region: CASSLWTDTQHF. CDR3 in DNA: TGTGCCAGCAGCTTATGGACAGATACGCAGCATTTT.

The chain joins TRBV7-2 to TRBJ2-3; D uncertain. The germline V and J ends were trimmed by 4 bases and 4 bases, with 9 bases remaining between them. The CDR3 totals 13 residues. Germline lookup yields CDR1 SGHTA and CDR2 FQGNSA. The CDR3 DNA reads TGTGCCAGCAGCTCCTCATTGGCAGATACGCAGTATTTT. Encoded protein: CASSSSLADTQYF.

In its sample, this clonotype was seen a few times. The chain joins TRBV6-1 to TRBJ2-7; D gene uncertain. The CDR3 has 11 residues. Trimming shortened V by 9 bases and J by 6 bases, and 12 bases separated the two germline ends. The V gene's germline CDR1 is MNHNS and CDR2 SASEGT. The CDR3 DNA is TGTGCCAGTCGGATTTCGGGCGAGCAGTACTTC. Translating it yields CASRISGEQYF.

There are many counts of this clonotype. The genes are TRBV5-1 and TRBJ2-7; perhaps TRBD1 as D (6 bases). CDR3 size: 16 residues. CDR1 and CDR2 (germline): SGHRS, YFSETQ. The germline V and J ends were trimmed by 0 bases and 0 bases, with 13 bases remaining between them. The CDR3 sequence: CASSLDGQQSSYEQYF. The CDR3 nucleotides read TGCGCCAGCAGCTTGGATGGACAGCAGAGCTCCTACGAGCAGTACTTC.

This rearrangement joins TRBV5-1 to TRBJ2-3; 9 bases fit TRBD2. The V gene end was trimmed by 2 bases and the J gene end by 3 bases; junction bases not matched to a gene: 7. The CDR3 is 16 amino acids. From germline, CDR1 is SGHRS and CDR2 YFSETQ. This CDR3 reads CASSFYPGLATDTQYF. The CDR3 nucleotides are TGCGCCAGCAGCTTTTATCCGGGACTAGCTACAGATACGCAGTATTTT.

This clonotype showed up just a few times. The chain combines TRBV7-2 with TRBJ2-5; 8 bases map to TRBD1. The J segment lost 5 bases and the V segment lost 4 bases, leaving 6 bases of the junction unmatched. The length of the CDR3 is 14 residues. Germline V CDR1 and CDR2: SGHTA, FQGNSA. CDR3 in amino acids: CASSSRTGMETQYF. CDR3 coding DNA: TGTGCCAGCAGCTCACGGACAGGGATGGAGACCCAGTACTTC.

This clonotype was counted a few times. V is TRBV4-2 and J is TRBJ1-1, with D hard to call. CDR3 length equals 13 residues. V lost 1 base to trimming and J lost 3 bases, with 6 bases between them. Germline-derived CDR1 and CDR2 are LGHNA and YNFKEQ. The DNA of the CDR3 is TGTGCCAGCAGCCAAGGGGTCCACACTGAAGCTTTCTTT. It is translated as CASSQGVHTEAFF.

The chain links TRBV9 to TRBJ2-2; D unclear. Germline CDR1 SGDLS, CDR2 YYNGEE. V lost 3 bases to trimming and J lost 5 bases, with 8 bases between them. The CDR3 sequence is 13 residues long. CDR3 sequence: CASSDTATGELFF. The DNA of the CDR3 is TGTGCCAGCAGCGACACAGCTACCGGGGAGCTGTTTTTT. Using reference TRBV9 and TRBJ2-2 for the parts outside the CDR3, the full variable domain is DSGVTQTPKHLITATGQRVTLRCSPRSGDLSVYWYQQSLDQGLQFLIQYYNGEERAKGNILERFSAQQFPDLHSELNLSSLELGDSALYFCASSDTATGELFFGEGSRLTVL.

The rearrangement joins TRBV2 to TRBJ2-1; 13 bases fit TRBD2. The CDR3 extends over 13 amino acids. The V gene's germline CDR1 is SNHLY and CDR2 FYNNEI. With 8 bases clipped from V and 8 bases from J, the junction kept 3 bases outside the gene matches. DNA for the CDR3: TGTGCCAGCCTACTAGCGGGAGGGTATGAGCAGTTCTTC. It is translated as CASLLAGGYEQFF.